What follows are 5 T cell receptor beta chains derived from one specimen sequenced in a study of CD8 T cells in Susac syndrome. The authors reverse transcribed roughly 0.5 to 1 ug RNA with random hexamers. TCRdb re-called the immunoSEQ multiplex PCR reads with MiXCR, one entry per CDR3 protein. This table has more than 120,000 distinct CDR3 sequences, around 94% appearing once. The sample consisted of CD4+ T cells from PBMCs. The origin of the receptors is a human donor in good health.

The J gene is TRBJ2-1, the V gene TRBV25-1; 9 nucleotides match TRBD1. This CDR3 has 15 residues. Germline CDR1 reads MGHDK; CDR2 reads SYGVNS. Trimming cost V 6 bases and J 7 bases; bases outside gene matches: 10. CDR3 bases: TGTGCCAGCAGCGTCCACGGGACAGGGTCGAATGAGCAGTTCTTC. It is translated as CASSVHGTGSNEQFF.

The chain recombines TRBV5-1 with TRBJ1-1, with D possibly being TRBD1 (6 bases). Trimming left V 2 bases short and J 1 base short, with 18 bases between. The CDR3 runs 17 residues. Germline CDR1 is SGHRS and CDR2 is YFSETQ. The CDR3 spells CASSFPRGGARNTEAFF. The CDR3 DNA follows: TGCGCCAGCAGCTTTCCACGCGGGGGGGCTCGGAACACTGAAGCTTTCTTT.

The genes are TRBV6-2 or TRBV6-3 and TRBJ2-7; a weak D match, TRBD1 (6 bases). With 6 bases removed from V and 4 bases from J, the gap between germline ends came to 19 bases. The CDR3 extends over 15 amino acids. The germline gives CDR1 MNHEY, CDR2 SVGEGT. CDR3 amino acids: CASSPLRGISYEQYF. The CDR3 nucleotides are TGTGCCAGCAGCCCCCTCAGGGGCATTTCATACGAGCAGTACTTC.

This clonotype has only a few counts. The rearrangement joins TRBV12-3 or TRBV12-4 to TRBJ2-3; D unresolved. V was shortened by 2 bases and J by 5 bases, with 2 bases between the two germline ends. The CDR3 runs 11 residues. In nucleotides, the CDR3 is TGTGCCAGCAGTTTACGAGATACGCAGTATTTT. Translation: CASSLRDTQYF.

This clonotype was seen only once. The rearrangement joins TRBV4-1 to TRBJ2-1, with D maybe TRBD2 (5 bases). CDR3 length equals 15 residues. Germline V gives CDR1 MGHRA, CDR2 YSYEKL. The germline V and J ends were trimmed by 4 bases and 0 bases, with 10 bases remaining between them. CDR3 protein: CASSRGLSSYNEQFF. CDR3 DNA sequence: TGCGCCAGCAGCCGAGGACTTAGCTCCTACAATGAGCAGTTCTTC.